This TCR beta chain was sequenced during a study of T cells expressing NK-cell markers. Remarks on this clonotype: What it recognizes is unknown.

Study-wide findings and caveats: In more than 5 donors, dominant CD3+CD56+NKG2C+ clonotypes ranked among the top 10 CD8+ clonotypes.

TCRdb reprocessed the 5' RACE reads, keeping one entry per CDR3 protein, no DNA. The sample includes some 150,000 distinct CDR3 sequences. The germline gives CDR1 MGHRA, CDR2 YSYEKL. This CDR3 comprises 14 residues. The chain combines TRBV4-1 with TRBJ2-3; TCRdb outputs TRBD1, but without DNA this stays unchecked. Sequencing input: blood T cells: a sorted CD56 or NKG2C T cell subset, CD4+ or CD8+ T cells, or bulk PBMC T cells (not recorded which). The sequence derives from a man between 18 and 35 years old in good health. The CDR3 sequence is CASSQGQYTDTQYF.